The entry below describes one T cell receptor beta chain. The germline CDR1 and CDR2 sequences are SGDLS and YYNGEE. V lost 1 base to trimming and J lost 5 bases, with 9 bases between them. This CDR3 has 13 amino acids. In the source study's methods: Amplification of reference gene primers was used by the study to estimate nucleated cell counts. Profiling relied on immunoSEQ multiplex PCR, and the TCRdb table lists in-frame clones only, not all of them. That table is the source of V, J and clone size, and D and trimming were worked out from the DNA. The table records about 53,000 clones, approximately 80% of them present only once. This entry is derived from a study of blood T cell repertoires in COVID-19. Study summary: Acute and convalescent COVID-19 samples came from the United States, Italy and Spain. Sources were T cells, B-cell-depleted T cells, or PBMCs; the material itself was cDNA or gDNA.

The sequencing sample was made of peripheral blood. The rearrangement links TRBV9 to TRBJ1-2; D is perhaps TRBD1 (6 bases). The sequence came from an older man with active or convalescent COVID-19. The CDR3 DNA reads TGTGCCAGCAGCGTACTACAGGGTTATGGCTACACCTTC. Protein sequence: CASSVLQGYGYTF. Variable domain in full (rest from reference TRBV9 and TRBJ1-2): DSGVTQTPKHLITATGQRVTLRCSPRSGDLSVYWYQQSLDQGLQFLIQYYNGEERAKGNILERFSAQQFPDLHSELNLSSLELGDSALYFCASSVLQGYGYTFGSGTRLTVV.